Listed below are T cell receptor beta chains from one sample, sequenced in a study of blood T cell repertoires in COVID-19. The table came from immunoSEQ multiplex PCR; TCRdb's copy has only in-frame clones and leaves some out. The sample has some 250,000 clones; around 80% are singletons. Sequenced: peripheral blood. These receptors all stem from a man aged 60-69 years with acute or convalescent COVID-19. Each CDR3 is given with its conserved first and last residue. D genes are given only for firm matches. A row's size may be missing; if present it is once, few, many or a size class.

clone size: -; J gene: TRBJ2-3; V gene: TRBV7-3; D gene: -; CDR3 protein: CASSPIPGTDTQYF; CDR3 DNA: TGTGCCAGCAGCCCCATCCCGGGGACAGATACGCAGTATTTT
clone size: -; J gene: TRBJ2-5; V gene: TRBV19; D gene: -; CDR3 protein: CASSPQLMQETQYF; CDR3 DNA: TGTGCCAGTAGTCCCCAACTGATGCAAGAGACCCAGTACTTC
clone size: -; J gene: TRBJ2-3; V gene: TRBV27; D gene: -; CDR3 protein: CASSLLASTDTQYF; CDR3 DNA: TGTGCCAGCAGCCTTCTTGCGAGCACAGATACGCAGTATTTT
clone size: -; J gene: TRBJ1-5; V gene: TRBV2; D gene: -; CDR3 protein: CASREGVSNQPQHF; CDR3 DNA: TGTGCCAGCAGGGAGGGTGTTAGCAATCAGCCCCAGCATTTT
clone size: -; J gene: TRBJ1-5; V gene: TRBV7-9; D gene: -; CDR3 protein: CASGPLDALGPQHF; CDR3 DNA: TGTGCCAGTGGGCCCTTGGATGCCTTAGGACCCCAGCATTTT
clone size: -; J gene: TRBJ2-7; V gene: TRBV2; D gene: TRBD1; CDR3 protein: CASRTDRGIPLYEQYF; CDR3 DNA: TGTGCCAGCAGAACCGACAGGGGGATTCCCCTATACGAGCAGTACTTC
clone size: -; J gene: TRBJ2-3; V gene: TRBV11-2; D gene: -; CDR3 protein: CASSSERKEYF; CDR3 DNA: TGTGCCAGCAGCTCTGAGAGGAAGGAGTATTTT
clone size: -; J gene: TRBJ2-6; V gene: TRBV28; D gene: TRBD1; CDR3 protein: CASMNRQGSSGANVLTF; CDR3 DNA: TGTGCCAGCATGAACCGACAGGGCAGCTCTGGGGCCAACGTCCTGACTTTC
clone size: -; J gene: TRBJ2-2; V gene: TRBV5-1; D gene: TRBD1; CDR3 protein: CASSLAGTVNTGELFF; CDR3 DNA: TGCGCCAGCAGCTTGGCCGGGACAGTGAACACCGGGGAGCTGTTTTTT
clone size: -; J gene: TRBJ2-3; V gene: TRBV4-3; D gene: TRBD2; CDR3 protein: CASSQGGLAGPSTDTQYF; CDR3 DNA: TGCGCCAGCAGCCAAGGGGGACTAGCGGGCCCCAGCACAGATACGCAGTATTTT
clone size: -; J gene: TRBJ2-1; V gene: TRBV28; D gene: TRBD1; CDR3 protein: CASSPQLGGTGVSYNEQFF; CDR3 DNA: TGTGCCAGCAGTCCCCAACTGGGGGGGACAGGGGTCTCCTACAATGAGCAGTTCTTC
clone size: -; J gene: TRBJ1-1; V gene: TRBV5-1; D gene: -; CDR3 protein: CASSLQRETEAFF; CDR3 DNA: TGCGCCAGCAGCTTACAGAGGGAGACTGAAGCTTTCTTT
clone size: -; J gene: TRBJ2-1; V gene: TRBV11-2; D gene: TRBD2; CDR3 protein: CASSRDYYNEQFF; CDR3 DNA: TGTGCCAGCAGCCGGGACTACTACAATGAGCAGTTCTTC
clone size: -; J gene: TRBJ2-7; V gene: TRBV11-2; D gene: -; CDR3 protein: CASSPRDSFSYEQYF; CDR3 DNA: TGTGCCAGCAGCCCCCGGGACTCCTTTTCCTACGAGCAGTACTTC
clone size: -; J gene: TRBJ2-7; V gene: TRBV2; D gene: -; CDR3 protein: CASTVSIFGSYEQYF; CDR3 DNA: TGTGCCAGTACCGTATCCATATTCGGCTCCTACGAGCAGTACTTC
clone size: -; J gene: TRBJ1-1; V gene: TRBV6-5; D gene: -; CDR3 protein: CASTDRGGKAFF; CDR3 DNA: TGTGCCAGCACCGACCGGGGGGGTAAAGCTTTCTTT
clone size: few; J gene: TRBJ2-7; V gene: TRBV2; D gene: TRBD1; CDR3 protein: CASRPGQGALGEQYF; CDR3 DNA: TGTGCCAGCAGGCCGGGACAGGGGGCGCTTGGAGAGCAGTACTTC
clone size: -; J gene: TRBJ2-3; V gene: TRBV18; D gene: TRBD2; CDR3 protein: CASSPPYRTSGASTDTQYF; CDR3 DNA: TGTGCCAGCTCACCACCGTATCGGACTAGCGGGGCGAGCACAGATACGCAGTATTTT
clone size: -; J gene: TRBJ1-2; V gene: TRBV5-6; D gene: TRBD1; CDR3 protein: CASSSPPGQYGYTF; CDR3 DNA: TGTGCCAGCAGCTCCCCCCCGGGACAGTATGGCTACACCTTC
clone size: few; J gene: TRBJ1-3; V gene: TRBV5-6; D gene: TRBD1; CDR3 protein: CASSATGGASGNTIYF; CDR3 DNA: TGTGCCAGCAGCGCGACAGGGGGCGCGTCAGGAAACACCATATATTTT
clone size: -; J gene: TRBJ1-3; V gene: TRBV6-5; D gene: -; CDR3 protein: CASNPGAGNTIYF; CDR3 DNA: TGTGCCAGCAACCCCGGGGCTGGAAACACCATATATTTT
clone size: -; J gene: TRBJ1-1; V gene: TRBV6-5; D gene: TRBD1; CDR3 protein: CACTDRPGAEAFF; CDR3 DNA: TGTGCCTGCACGGACAGGCCCGGCGCTGAAGCTTTCTTT
clone size: -; J gene: TRBJ2-1; V gene: TRBV4-2; D gene: -; CDR3 protein: CASSQGLVGEQFF; CDR3 DNA: TGTGCCAGCAGCCAAGGGCTAGTAGGTGAGCAGTTCTTC
clone size: -; J gene: TRBJ1-1; V gene: TRBV7-3; D gene: -; CDR3 protein: CASSLAGVSTEAFF; CDR3 DNA: TGTGCCAGCAGCTTAGCCGGGGTGAGCACTGAAGCTTTCTTT
clone size: -; J gene: TRBJ2-7; V gene: TRBV29-1; D gene: TRBD1; CDR3 protein: CSAKRGPGFTYEQYF; CDR3 DNA: TGTAGCGCGAAAAGGGGGCCGGGGTTTACGTACGAGCAGTACTTC
clone size: -; J gene: TRBJ2-4; V gene: TRBV6-5; D gene: -; CDR3 protein: CASSDSGVQLNIQYF; CDR3 DNA: TGTGCCAGCAGTGACTCAGGGGTTCAGTTAAACATTCAGTACTTC
clone size: -; J gene: TRBJ1-2; V gene: TRBV5-1; D gene: TRBD1; CDR3 protein: CASSLDYRGGYTF; CDR3 DNA: TGCGCCAGCAGCTTGGATTACAGGGGCGGCTACACCTTC
clone size: -; J gene: TRBJ2-2; V gene: TRBV9; D gene: -; CDR3 protein: CASSPRATGELFF; CDR3 DNA: TGTGCCAGCAGCCCGCGAGCTACCGGGGAGCTGTTTTTT
clone size: -; J gene: TRBJ2-2; V gene: TRBV7-9; D gene: -; CDR3 protein: CASTLRGGNTGELFF; CDR3 DNA: TGTGCCAGCACCCTGAGGGGGGGGAACACCGGGGAGCTGTTTTTT
clone size: -; J gene: TRBJ1-2; V gene: TRBV2; D gene: TRBD1; CDR3 protein: CASRPGQLGYGYTF; CDR3 DNA: TGTGCCAGCAGGCCGGGACAGCTCGGCTATGGCTACACCTTC
clone size: -; J gene: TRBJ1-2; V gene: TRBV27; D gene: TRBD1; CDR3 protein: CASSKPGQGFGGYTF; CDR3 DNA: TGTGCCAGCAGTAAGCCGGGACAGGGTTTCGGAGGCTACACCTTC
clone size: -; J gene: TRBJ2-3; V gene: TRBV9; D gene: TRBD2; CDR3 protein: CASSVDSGGTDTQYF; CDR3 DNA: TGTGCCAGCAGCGTAGACAGCGGGGGCACAGATACGCAGTATTTT